The following is a T cell receptor (beta chain) sequence with its context. The antigen remains undetermined. The sample originates from a study of T cell responses to AZD1222 COVID-19 vaccine. Broader study findings: Spike as a whole was targeted by vaccine-associated CD4 TCRs, dominant at 160-218 and 743-854.

Clones were read by immunoSEQ multiplex PCR, and TCRdb kept only the in-frame ones, dropping some. Of 120,000 to 150,000 clones listed, 88% are singletons. Germline loops: CDR1 MRHNA, CDR2 SNTAGT. Between the trimmed V and J ends, which lost 2 bases and 0 bases, there was a span of 29 bases. CDR3 length: 21 residues. Recipients boosted at about 4 weeks or about 12 weeks are pooled. Specimen: peripheral blood, collected 28 days after the second AZD1222 dose. This chain uses TRBV6-4 with TRBJ2-7; a possible D gene is TRBD1 (5 bases). The receptor was derived from an adult who received the AZD1222 COVID-19 vaccine. CDR3 protein: CASSDQINHLSWGPSSYEQYF. For the CDR3, the DNA is TGTGCCAGCAGTGACCAGATTAATCATCTCAGTTGGGGCCCGAGCTCCTACGAGCAGTACTTC.